What follows are 10 T cell receptor beta chains derived from one specimen sequenced in a study of sequential checkpoint blockade in melanoma. As for treatment: randomized to nivolumab then ipilimumab (arm A) or the reverse (arm B). This table comes from immunoSEQ multiplex PCR, and its TCRdb copy is limited to in-frame clones, with some not included. In the table there are about 12,000 clones, roughly 60% of which are singletons. Sequences were derived from CD8+ T cells sorted from blood (inferred from file names), sampled from a patient given nivolumab and ipilimumab in sequence. The receptors derive from a human donor with melanoma.

The chain links TRBV6-1 to TRBJ1-5, with D tentatively TRBD1 (6 bases). Trimming shortened V by 6 bases and J by 5 bases, and 17 bases separated the two germline ends. CDR3 size: 15 residues. Germline CDR1 reads MNHNS; CDR2 reads SASEGT. The CDR3 spells CASRTYRDTDQPQHF. The CDR3 DNA reads as TGTGCCAGCAGAACGTATCGGGACACCGATCAGCCCCAGCATTTT.

The genes are TRBV6-1 and TRBJ2-7, with 11 bases that match TRBD2. The CDR3 covers 16 residues. In germline, CDR1 is MNHNS, CDR2 SASEGT. The V segment lost 4 bases and the J segment 1 base; nucleotides outside the gene matches: 6. CDR3 DNA sequence: TGTGCCAGCAGTGGCCCTCTAGCGGGAGGATCCTACGAGCAGTACTTC. This codes for CASSGPLAGGSYEQYF.

For this clone: Other DNA sequences in the same sample also yield this CDR3. The chain carries TRBV5-1 and TRBJ2-7; D unresolved. V was cut by 0 bases and J by 4 bases, with 8 bases left in between. The germline V gene has CDR1 SGHRS and CDR2 YFSETQ. The CDR3 runs to 13 residues. In DNA form, the CDR3 reads TGCGCCAGCAGCTTGGGGTCGGAGTACGAGCAGTACTTC. It codes for CASSLGSEYEQYF.

The V gene is TRBV4-2, the J gene TRBJ2-7; 8 nucleotides agree with TRBD1. J lost 1 base, V lost 4 bases, and 9 bases had no gene match. Germline V gene sequence: CDR1 LGHNA, CDR2 YNFKEQ. The CDR3 is 16 residues long. CDR3 bases: TGTGCCAGCAGCCCCAATGGGGGACAGGAGTCCTACGAGCAGTACTTC. Translated: CASSPNGGQESYEQYF.

This clone is a singleton in its sample. The V gene is TRBV6-1, the J gene TRBJ2-2; 14 bases are a match to TRBD2. In germline, CDR1 is MNHNS, CDR2 SASEGT. This CDR3 has 14 amino acids. V was pared by 5 bases and J by 8 bases, with 1 base of the junction left unmatched. CDR3: CASSRLAGGGELFF. CDR3 DNA sequence: TGTGCCAGCAGTAGACTAGCGGGAGGGGGGGAGCTGTTTTTT.

The chain combines TRBV27 with TRBJ2-3, with no clear D. CDR1 is MNHEY, CDR2 SMNVEV, per germline (reference sequence). The germline V and J ends were trimmed by 6 bases and 1 base, with 14 bases remaining between them. The CDR3 is 15 residues long. CDR3 residues: CASRRALRGTDTQYF. Here the CDR3 DNA reads TGTGCCAGCAGACGAGCCCTACGGGGCACAGATACGCAGTATTTT.

This rearrangement joins TRBV14 to TRBJ2-5; 8 nucleotides agree with TRBD1. V shed 4 bases and J 3 bases; nucleotides not matched to a gene: 4. Germline CDR1 is SGHDN and CDR2 is FVKESK. The CDR3 runs 14 residues. CDR3 sequence: CASSRTGGKETQYF. The CDR3 region has the DNA TGTGCCAGCAGCCGTACAGGGGGAAAAGAGACCCAGTACTTC.

This rearrangement joins TRBV4-2 to TRBJ2-3; a weak D match, TRBD2 (5 bases). From germline, CDR1 is LGHNA and CDR2 YNFKEQ. The length of the CDR3 is 15 residues. V lost 4 bases and J lost 4, with 15 bases in between. The CDR3 protein is CASSPLSTGSDTQYF. The DNA of the CDR3 is TGTGCCAGCAGCCCTCTATCCACGGGGTCAGATACGCAGTATTTT.

The V and J genes are TRBV7-2 and TRBJ2-5, with D possibly being TRBD2 (7 bases). V was clipped by 0 bases and J by 5 bases, with 13 bases between them. Germline-derived CDR1 and CDR2 are SGHTA and FQGNSA. The CDR3 consists of 15 residues. The CDR3 is CASSLAGGLSETQYF. DNA of the CDR3: TGTGCCAGCAGCTTAGCGGGGGGGCTTTCGGAGACCCAGTACTTC. Filled out from reference TRBV7-2 and TRBJ2-5, the complete variable domain reads GAGVSQSPSNKVTEKGKDVELRCDPISGHTALYWYRQSLGQGLEFLIYFQGNSAPDKSGLPSDRFSAERTGGSVSTLTIQRTQQEDSAVYLCASSLAGGLSETQYFGPGTRLLVL.

This clone was observed a single time. J is TRBJ1-1 and V is TRBV27, with TRBD1 matching over 10 bases. V shed 5 bases, J shed 3 bases, and the junction held 12 bases outside the gene matches. The germline CDR1 and CDR2 sequences are MNHEY and SMNVEV (reference sequence). The CDR3 sequence is 17 residues long. CDR3 DNA: TGTGCCAGCAGTCAGGGACAGGGGTTAGACGGGGACACTGAAGCTTTCTTT. It is translated as CASSQGQGLDGDTEAFF.